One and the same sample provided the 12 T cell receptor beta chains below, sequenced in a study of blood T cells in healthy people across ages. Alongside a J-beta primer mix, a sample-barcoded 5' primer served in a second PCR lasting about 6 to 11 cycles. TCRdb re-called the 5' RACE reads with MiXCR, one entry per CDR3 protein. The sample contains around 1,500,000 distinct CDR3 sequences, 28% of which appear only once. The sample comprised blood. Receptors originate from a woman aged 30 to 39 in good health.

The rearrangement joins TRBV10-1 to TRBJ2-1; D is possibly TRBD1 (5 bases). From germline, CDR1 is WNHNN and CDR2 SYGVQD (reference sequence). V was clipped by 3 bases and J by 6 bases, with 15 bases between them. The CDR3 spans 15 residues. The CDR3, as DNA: TGCGCCAGCAGTGACGCGAAGGGAAGGGGCAATGAGCAGTTCTTC. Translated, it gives CASSDAKGRGNEQFF.

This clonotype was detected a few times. The CDR3 is CSVEDRSADTQYF. For the CDR3, the DNA is TGCAGCGTTGAAGATCGCTCCGCAGATACGCAGTATTTT. The V gene is TRBV29-1, the J gene TRBJ2-3; the D is unclear. In germline, CDR1 is SQVTM, CDR2 ANQGSEA. V lost 0 bases and J 4 bases, leaving 8 bases between the germline ends. This CDR3 contains 13 residues.

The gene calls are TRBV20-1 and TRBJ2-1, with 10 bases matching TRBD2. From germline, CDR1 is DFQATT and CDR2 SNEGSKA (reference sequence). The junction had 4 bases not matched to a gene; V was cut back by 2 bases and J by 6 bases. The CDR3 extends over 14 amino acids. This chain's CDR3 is CSARSAGGRNEQFF. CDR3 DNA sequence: TGCAGTGCTAGATCAGCGGGGGGGCGCAATGAGCAGTTCTTC.

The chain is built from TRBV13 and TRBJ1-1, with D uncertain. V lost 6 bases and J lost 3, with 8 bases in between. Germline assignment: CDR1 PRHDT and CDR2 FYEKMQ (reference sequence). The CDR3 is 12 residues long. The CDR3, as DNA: TGTGCCAGCAGGGGCCAAGACACTGAAGCTTTCTTT. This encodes CASRGQDTEAFF. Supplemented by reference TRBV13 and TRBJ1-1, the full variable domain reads AAGVIQSPRHLIKEKRETATLKCYPIPRHDTVYWYQQGPGQDPQFLISFYEKMQSDKGSIPDRFSAQQFSDYHSELNMSSLELGDSALYFCASRGQDTEAFFGQGTRLTVV.

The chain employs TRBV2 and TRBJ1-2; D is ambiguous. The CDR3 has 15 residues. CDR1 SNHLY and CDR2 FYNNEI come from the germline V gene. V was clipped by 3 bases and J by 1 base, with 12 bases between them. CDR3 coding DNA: TGTGCCAGCAGTGAGGAGGGAGGGAGTAACTATGGCTACACCTTC. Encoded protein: CASSEEGGSNYGYTF.

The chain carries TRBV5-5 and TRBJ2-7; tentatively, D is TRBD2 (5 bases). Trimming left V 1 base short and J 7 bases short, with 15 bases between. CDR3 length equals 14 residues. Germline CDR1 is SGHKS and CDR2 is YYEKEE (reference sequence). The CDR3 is CASSLYEGLGEQYF. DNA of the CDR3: TGTGCCAGCAGCTTGTATGAGGGCCTCGGGGAGCAGTACTTC.

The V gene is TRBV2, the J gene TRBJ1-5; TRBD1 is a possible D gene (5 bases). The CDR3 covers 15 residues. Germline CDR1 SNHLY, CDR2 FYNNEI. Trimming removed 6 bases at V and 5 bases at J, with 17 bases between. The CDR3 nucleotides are TGTGCCAGCAGGTACAGGTCAGGGATTGATCAGCCCCAGCATTTT. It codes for CASRYRSGIDQPQHF.

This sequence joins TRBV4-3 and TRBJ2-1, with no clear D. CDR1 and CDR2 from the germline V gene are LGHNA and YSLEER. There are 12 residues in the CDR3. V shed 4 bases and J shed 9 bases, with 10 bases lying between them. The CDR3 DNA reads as TGCGCCAGCAGCCTATGGCCCTCTGAGCAGTTCTTC. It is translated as CASSLWPSEQFF.

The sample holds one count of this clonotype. The CDR3 here is CASSIHQEGCEQYF. CDR3 nucleotide sequence: TGTGCCAGCAGCATCCACCAAGAGGGTTGCGAGCAGTACTTC. V and J are TRBV11-2 and TRBJ2-7, with a tentative D call TRBD2 (5 bases). Germline V lookup: CDR1 SGHAT, CDR2 FQNNGV. V gave up 5 bases and J gave up 6 bases, with 17 bases separating them. This CDR3 spans 14 amino acids.

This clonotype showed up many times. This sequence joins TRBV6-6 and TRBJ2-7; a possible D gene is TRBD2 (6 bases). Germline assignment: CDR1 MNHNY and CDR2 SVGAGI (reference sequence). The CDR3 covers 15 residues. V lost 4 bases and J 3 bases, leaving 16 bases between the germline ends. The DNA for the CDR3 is TGTGCCAGCAGTTTCCGGGCCCGGAGGGACTACGAGCAGTACTTC. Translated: CASSFRARRDYEQYF.

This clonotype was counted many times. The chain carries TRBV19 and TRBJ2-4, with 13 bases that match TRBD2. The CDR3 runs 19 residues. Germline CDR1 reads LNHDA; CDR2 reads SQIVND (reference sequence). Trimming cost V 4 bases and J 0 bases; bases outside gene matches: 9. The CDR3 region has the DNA TGTGCCAGTAGTACCAGACTAGCGGGGGGCGAACTAGCCAAAAACATTCAGTACTTC. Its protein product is CASSTRLAGGELAKNIQYF.

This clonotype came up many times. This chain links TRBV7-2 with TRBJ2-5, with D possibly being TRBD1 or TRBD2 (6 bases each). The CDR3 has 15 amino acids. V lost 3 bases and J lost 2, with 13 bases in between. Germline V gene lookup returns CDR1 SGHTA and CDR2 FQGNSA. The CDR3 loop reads CASSFPVGGQETQYF. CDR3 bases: TGTGCCAGCAGCTTTCCGGTAGGGGGGCAAGAGACCCAGTACTTC. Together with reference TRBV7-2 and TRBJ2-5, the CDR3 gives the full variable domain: GAGVSQSPSNKVTEKGKDVELRCDPISGHTALYWYRQSLGQGLEFLIYFQGNSAPDKSGLPSDRFSAERTGGSVSTLTIQRTQQEDSAVYLCASSFPVGGQETQYFGPGTRLLVL.